The T cell receptor beta chain under discussion was sequenced for a study of blood T cell repertoires in COVID-19. Across the whole study: Sites across the United States, Italy and Spain contributed samples from acute and convalescent COVID-19. The cDNA or gDNA used as material had been derived from T cells, B-cell-depleted T cells, or PBMCs.

CDR3 length equals 15 residues. Trimming shortened V by 6 bases and J by 4 bases, and 16 bases separated the two germline ends. The germline gives CDR1 MNHEY, CDR2 SVGAGI. Per the original data handling: Estimation of nucleated cell counts relied on the amplification of reference gene primers. Measured with immunoSEQ multiplex PCR; TCRdb has only the in-frame clones, and not every one. V, J and clone size were drawn from that table, and D and trimming were deduced from the DNA. The sample consists of about 170,000 clones, 65% to 85% of them appearing once. The sample taken for sequencing was peripheral blood. The J gene is TRBJ1-3, the V gene TRBV6-5; D perhaps matches TRBD1 (5 bases). The clonotype comes from a woman aged 55-69 years with acute or convalescent COVID-19. The CDR3 spells CASRPRGDSGNTIYF. The CDR3 DNA sequence: TGTGCCAGCAGACCCCGAGGAGACAGCGGAAACACCATATATTTT.